Listed below are T cell receptor beta chains from one sample, sequenced in a study of cytomegalovirus exposure and HLA in healthy donors. The protocol was immunoSEQ multiplex PCR, while the TCRdb copy is restricted to in-frame clones and leaves out a portion. In the table there are some 120,000 clones, roughly 86% of which are singletons. Sequencing input: PBMCs. These receptors all stem from a young man in good health and CMV-seronegative. The CDR3 runs from the conserved cysteine through the conserved F or W. A D gene is named only where the DNA matches it firmly. Part of the rows lack a size; the others show once, few, many or a class for expanded clones.

j_gene | v_gene | d_gene | abundance | CDR3nt | CDR3aa
TRBJ1-4 | TRBV15 | NA | NA | TGTGCCACCAGCAAGGGGGGGACGGTAGGAAAACTGTTTTTT | CATSKGGTVGKLFF
TRBJ2-1 | TRBV4-3 | TRBD2 | NA | TGCGCCAGCAGCCAAGCGACTAGCGGGATAAGTCCTGAGCAGTTCTTC | CASSQATSGISPEQFF
TRBJ2-7 | TRBV30 | TRBD2 | NA | TGTGCCTGGAGTGTACCGGGAGGGCAGTACTTC | CAWSVPGGQYF
TRBJ2-1 | TRBV9 | TRBD2 | NA | TGTGCCAGCAGCGTAGGACTAGCGGGTATTTACAATGAGCAGTTCTTC | CASSVGLAGIYNEQFF
TRBJ2-5 | TRBV5-1 | TRBD2 | NA | TGCGCCAGCAGCTTGAGACGGCGGGAGGGAATGGAGACCCAGTACTTC | CASSLRRREGMETQYF
TRBJ2-7 | TRBV6-1 | NA | NA | TGTGCCAGCAGTGAAGCATTGGGGAGCTCCTACGAGCAGTACTTC | CASSEALGSSYEQYF
TRBJ2-3 | TRBV6-6 | TRBD2 | NA | TGTGCCAGCATTGGGGGGGCAGATACGCAGTATTTT | CASIGGADTQYF
TRBJ2-7 | TRBV5-1 | NA | NA | TGCGCCAGCAGCCGGGATCAACTCTACGAGCAGTACTTC | CASSRDQLYEQYF
TRBJ2-2 | TRBV5-1 | TRBD1 | NA | TGCGCCAGCAGCCGGGGACAGGGTGACACCGGGGAGCTGTTTTTT | CASSRGQGDTGELFF
TRBJ2-2 | TRBV6-1 | TRBD2 | once | TGTGCCAGCAGTCCGGCGGGGGGCAACACCGGGGAGCTGTTTTTT | CASSPAGGNTGELFF
TRBJ2-2 | TRBV6-4 | TRBD2 | NA | TGTGCCAGCAGGGGGACTAGCGGGAAAGTCGGGGAGCTGTTTTTT | CASRGTSGKVGELFF
TRBJ2-6 | TRBV6-5 | NA | NA | TGTGCCAGCAGTTACGGAGGGGTTAGTGGGGCCAACGTCCTGACTTTC | CASSYGGVSGANVLTF
TRBJ1-1 | TRBV27 | TRBD1 | NA | TGTGCCAGACCTAAAAGAGGGACAGTAAGGAACACTGAAGCTTTCTTT | CARPKRGTVRNTEAFF
TRBJ2-2 | TRBV9 | NA | NA | TGTGCCAGCAGCGTCTCCCGACAGGATAACACCGGGGAGCTGTTTTTT | CASSVSRQDNTGELFF
TRBJ2-1 | TRBV7-2 | NA | NA | TGTGCCAGCAGCTTAGAGGGCAGGGTAAATGAGCAGTTCTTC | CASSLEGRVNEQFF
TRBJ1-1 | TRBV12-5 | NA | NA | TGTGCTAGTGGATCCTTCAAGAGGGCACACTCCGAAGAAGCTTTCTTT | CASGSFKRAHSEEAFF
TRBJ1-2 | TRBV29-1 | NA | NA | TGCAGCGCAGCCCCAAACCAGGGCTATGGCTACACCTTC | CSAAPNQGYGYTF